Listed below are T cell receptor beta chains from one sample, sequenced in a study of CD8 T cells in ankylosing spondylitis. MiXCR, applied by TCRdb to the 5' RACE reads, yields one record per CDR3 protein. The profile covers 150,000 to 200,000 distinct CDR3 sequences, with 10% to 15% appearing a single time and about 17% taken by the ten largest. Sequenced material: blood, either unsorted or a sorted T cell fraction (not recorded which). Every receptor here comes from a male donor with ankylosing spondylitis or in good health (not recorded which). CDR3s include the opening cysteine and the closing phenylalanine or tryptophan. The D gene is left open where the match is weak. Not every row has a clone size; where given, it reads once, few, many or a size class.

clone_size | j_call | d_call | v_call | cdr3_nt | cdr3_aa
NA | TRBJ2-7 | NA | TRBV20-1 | TGCAGTGCTAGAGCCAGAGGTCTCCACGAGCAGTACTTC | CSARARGLHEQYF
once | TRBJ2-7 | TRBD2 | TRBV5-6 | TGTGCCAGCAGCGGGAGGGAGAGCTCCTACGAGCAGTACTTC | CASSGRESSYEQYF
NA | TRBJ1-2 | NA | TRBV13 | TGTGCCAGCAGCTTCCGGGACTCCGTAACAAGCTATGGCTACACCTTC | CASSFRDSVTSYGYTF
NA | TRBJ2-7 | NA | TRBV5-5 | TGTGCCAGCAGCTTCTACGACTCTATCTCCTACGAGCAGTACTTC | CASSFYDSISYEQYF
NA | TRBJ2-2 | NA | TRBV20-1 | TGCAGTGCTACGAGCGGGCGCACCGGGGAGCTGTTTTTT | CSATSGRTGELFF
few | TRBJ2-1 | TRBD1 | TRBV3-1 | TGTGCCAGCAGCCAAGACCTCTCGAGCAGGGGGCGCGTAAATGAGCAGTTCTTC | CASSQDLSSRGRVNEQFF
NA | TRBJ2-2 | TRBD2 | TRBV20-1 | TGCAGTGCTAGAGATCGATTACTAGCGGTGAACACCGGGGAGCTGTTTTTT | CSARDRLLAVNTGELFF
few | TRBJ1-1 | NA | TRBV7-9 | TGTGCCAGCAGCTCACCTATCAAGACCCAGAACACTGAAGCTTTCTTT | CASSSPIKTQNTEAFF
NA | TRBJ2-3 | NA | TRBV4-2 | TGTGCCAGCAGCCAAGGCAGGGGCGCATCAGGAGATACGCAGTATTTT | CASSQGRGASGDTQYF
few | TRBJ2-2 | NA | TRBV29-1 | TGCAGCGTTGGGGGCGCGATCACCGGGGAGCTGTTTTTT | CSVGGAITGELFF
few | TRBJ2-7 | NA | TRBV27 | TGTGCCAGCAGTAAGGCAGGGGGGTTGGACGAGCAGTACTTC | CASSKAGGLDEQYF
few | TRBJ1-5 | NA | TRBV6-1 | TGTGCCAGCAGTGAAGGGTTTGGAATCCGGGGGTTCGGCAATCAGCCCCAGCATTTT | CASSEGFGIRGFGNQPQHF
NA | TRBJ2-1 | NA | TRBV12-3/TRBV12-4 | TGTGCCAGCAGTCAATCGTTGGACTACAATGAGCAGTTCTTC | CASSQSLDYNEQFF
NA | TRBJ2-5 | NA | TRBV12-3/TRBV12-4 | TGTGCCAGCAACCCAGGGGGACTACAAGAGACCCAGTACTTC | CASNPGGLQETQYF
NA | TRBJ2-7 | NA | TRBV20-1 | TGCAGTGCTTACCCCGTAGACTCCTACGAGCAGTACTTC | CSAYPVDSYEQYF
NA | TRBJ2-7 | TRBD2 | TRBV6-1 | TGTGCCAGCAGTCCTCGGGGGGAAGGCTACGAGCAGTACTTC | CASSPRGEGYEQYF
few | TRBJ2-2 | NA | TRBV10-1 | TGCGCCAGCGGGGAAGGAGGGGGAAACACCGGGGAGCTGTTTTTT | CASGEGGGNTGELFF